This T cell receptor (beta chain) comes out of a study of T-cell reconstitution after alpha-beta-depleted transplantation in children. Unique molecular identifiers tagged the TCRbeta library. TCRdb re-called the PCR reads through MiXCR, storing one row per CDR3 protein. Of 300,000 to 400,000 distinct CDR3 sequences in the sample, roughly 17% were seen once. Study outcomes and limitations: Most T-cell counts and diversity one year after the transplant came from T cells that were newly produced. Reports say that about two months after transplant, the alpha-beta T cells came out of several hundred graft clones that had expanded. At day 60, the high TCRbeta diversity found in some patients originated from recipient T cells and thymic progenitors that had survived.

This clonotype was counted between two and nine times. Its antigen remains unidentified. V lost 6 bases to trimming and J lost 1 base, with 9 bases between them. The CDR3 length is 13 residues. Germline CDR1 and CDR2: LNHNV and YYDKDF (reference sequence). The sequence was collected from a male patient aged 2-9 years who had a stem cell transplant for acute lymphoblastic leukemia, so the T cells may come from the graft donor. J is TRBJ2-5 and V is TRBV15; D uncertain. This sample comprised PBMCs, mostly from graft donor cells, obtained 360 days after TCRalphabeta/CD19-depleted stem cell transplant. The CDR3 sequence: CATRRTFQETQYF. The CDR3 coding sequence is TGTGCCACCAGGAGAACTTTCCAAGAGACCCAGTACTTC.